The rows below give T cell receptor beta chains drawn from one sample of a study of blood T cell repertoires in COVID-19. Using immunoSEQ multiplex PCR, the repertoire was profiled, and TCRdb retains in-frame clones only, with some absent. The sample includes 100,000 to 140,000 clones, 80% to 85% seen only once; the top ten take about 4%. The specimen sequenced was peripheral blood. The receptors were gathered from a human donor in a cohort sampled during active COVID-19. CDR3s leave out the opening cysteine and the closing phenylalanine or tryptophan. Some rows mark clone size as missing; the rest say once, few, many or name a class of expanded clone.

TRBV29-1	.	SVEDRRGTFRADTQY
TRBV18	.	ASSLDRVESPLH
TRBV5-1	once	ASSLDSNTEAF
TRBV4-2	.	ASSQVAGNTGELF
TRBV11-1	.	ASSSRTSGSDEQF
TRBV4-1	.	ASSQVGQGDQPQH
TRBV4-3	many	ASSQDMTSGSRGGELF
TRBV29-1	.	SVRQGDQPQH
TRBV19	once	ASSGLATDTQY
TRBV7-9	.	ASSSPGQGGGSSYNEQF
TRBV7-2	.	ASSLAVAGYNEQF
TRBV15	.	ATSPTSGVYNEQF
TRBV3-1/TRBV3-2	few	ASSQPLDRVVGTDTQY
TRBV7-2	.	ASSALGQGRSGNTIY
TRBV7-2	.	ASSSRRGQDYEQY
TRBV6-2/TRBV6-3	few	ASSYLGAQTEAF
TRBV19	few	ASSMGFLMNTGELF
TRBV6-6	.	ASTNAEVGNTIY
TRBV12-3/TRBV12-4	few	ASSRQGNQPQH
TRBV5-4	.	ASSVPTGRSEAF
TRBV18	.	ASSPWTGSDEQY
TRBV7-6	.	ASSLARNEKLF
TRBV18	.	ASSPTPGGNTDTQY
TRBV7-8	.	ASSLDREGRSPLH
TRBV7-9	.	ASSEQASGSYEQY
TRBV7-3	few	ASRAQQGAGGELF
TRBV19	.	ASSNHRGQGPDTGELF
TRBV28	.	ASTPLRGNTQY
TRBV6-1	.	ASSENPGPQH
TRBV20-1	.	SASWGVETQY
TRBV6-2/TRBV6-3	.	ASSYSGATNEKLF
TRBV5-4	.	ASSPRTSGPYEQY
TRBV6-2/TRBV6-3	.	ASSLNSIGAF
TRBV28	.	ASSLPGLAGSTDTQY
TRBV7-2	few	ASSGGTGETDTQY
TRBV5-6	.	ASSPGQHNEKLF
TRBV6-5	few	ASMNGYQPQH
TRBV7-2	.	ASSLPPSGTHTGELF
TRBV28	.	ASSDRAARSYEQY
TRBV19	.	ASRRTGEETQY
TRBV24-1	.	ATSGIQGVLTGELF
TRBV9	.	ASSPRLAGFSTDTQY
TRBV19	.	ASNRGQSNTEAF
TRBV10-3	.	AISEDSGNNEQF
TRBV3-1/TRBV3-2	.	ASRGLAGRNGYT
TRBV19	.	ASHPTGQGRRETQY
TRBV5-1	.	ASSLSPAGTEAF
TRBV6-6	.	ASRATGVGDTQY
TRBV6-2/TRBV6-3	few	ASSQTGWNQPQH
TRBV19	.	ASSTSGTGGTEAF
TRBV6-1	.	ASSEIGLAGLSYNEQF
TRBV29-1	.	SAWVQVNTEAF
TRBV3-1/TRBV3-2	.	ASSQVLTGGNTGELF
TRBV30	once	AWSSWNIGTLGNSPLH
TRBV2	.	ASSLTRGHAGGELF
TRBV12-5	.	ASGWTSGSYNEQF
TRBV19	once	ASSIWPKETQY
TRBV24-1	.	ATSDSPVAGSTDTQY